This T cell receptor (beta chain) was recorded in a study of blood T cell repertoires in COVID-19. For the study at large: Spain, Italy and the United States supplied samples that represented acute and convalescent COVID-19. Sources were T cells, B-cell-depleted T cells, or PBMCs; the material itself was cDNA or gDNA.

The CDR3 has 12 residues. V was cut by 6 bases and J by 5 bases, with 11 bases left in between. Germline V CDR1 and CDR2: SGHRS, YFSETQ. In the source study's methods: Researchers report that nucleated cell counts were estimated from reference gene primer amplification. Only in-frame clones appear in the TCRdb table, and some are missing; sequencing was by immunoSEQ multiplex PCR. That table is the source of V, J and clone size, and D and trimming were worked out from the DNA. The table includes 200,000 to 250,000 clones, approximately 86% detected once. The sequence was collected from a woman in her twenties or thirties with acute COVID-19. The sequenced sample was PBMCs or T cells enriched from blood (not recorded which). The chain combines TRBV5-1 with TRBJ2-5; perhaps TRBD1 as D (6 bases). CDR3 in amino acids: CASTRGGETQYF. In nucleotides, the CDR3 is TGCGCCAGCACGCGTGGGGGCGAGACCCAGTACTTC.